This is a list of T cell receptor beta chains from one sample in a study of beta chain features in type 1 diabetes. Assay used: immunoSEQ multiplex PCR; TCRdb lists only in-frame clones, some missing. This sample has 250,000 to 350,000 clones, with 13% to 15% found just once. Input material: naive CD4+ T cells from blood. The origin of the receptors is a man aged 25 to 40 with type 1 diabetes. CDR3s include the opening cysteine and the closing phenylalanine or tryptophan. D genes are given only for firm matches. Where a row states a size, it is once, few, many or the class of an expanded clone; other rows omit it.

>NA|NA|TRBV5-4|TRBJ2-6
TGTGCCAGCAGCTTGGGAGGTCCTGGGGCCAACGTCCTGACTTTC
CASSLGGPGANVLTF
>NA|NA|TRBV5-1|TRBJ1-1
TGCGCCAGCAGCTTGGTAGGGGTGGGCACTGAAGCTTTCTTT
CASSLVGVGTEAFF
>NA|TRBD1|TRBV18|TRBJ2-3
TGTGCCAGCTCACCCCTGCGGACAGGGAGCACAGATACGCAGTATTTT
CASSPLRTGSTDTQYF
>NA|NA|TRBV11-2|TRBJ2-3
TGTGCCAGCAGCGCCGGGACTTTGTCCACGCAGTATTTT
CASSAGTLSTQYF
>NA|NA|TRBV25-1|TRBJ1-4
TGTGCCAGCAGCCACGGGGAAAAACTGTTTTTT
CASSHGEKLFF
>NA|TRBD2|TRBV28|TRBJ2-7
TGTGCCAGCAGTTTAGCCGGGACCGGGACTAACGAGCAGTACTTC
CASSLAGTGTNEQYF
>many|NA|TRBV4-3|TRBJ2-6
TGCGCCAGCAGCGGAACAGGCCTCCCCGTCCTGACTTTC
CASSGTGLPVLTF
>few|TRBD2|TRBV9|TRBJ2-1
TGTGCCAGCAGTCCTCGGACTAGCGACAACAATGAGCAGTTCTTC
CASSPRTSDNNEQFF
>few|NA|TRBV9|TRBJ2-7
TGTGCCAGCAGCGTAGACGGTCTATCCTACGAGCAGTACTTC
CASSVDGLSYEQYF
>NA|NA|TRBV5-4|TRBJ2-1
TGTGCCAGCAGCTTGGTTCGGGGTAGCGGCTACAATGAGCAGTTCTTC
CASSLVRGSGYNEQFF
>few|TRBD1|TRBV9|TRBJ1-4
TGTGCCAGCAGCGTCCGGGACAGGGAGGACGAAAAACTGTTTTTT
CASSVRDREDEKLFF
>few|TRBD1|TRBV29-1|TRBJ1-2
TGCAGCGTTGAAGAGCTACAGGGGGCGGGCTATGGCTACACCTTC
CSVEELQGAGYGYTF
>few|NA|TRBV19|TRBJ1-5
TGTGCCAGTAGTAGACAGTCCAATCAGCCCCAGCATTTT
CASSRQSNQPQHF
>NA|NA|TRBV5-1|TRBJ2-7
TGCGCCAGCAGCTTGGACCCGGGTCTCTCCTACGAGCAGTACTTC
CASSLDPGLSYEQYF
>few|NA|TRBV7-3|TRBJ2-3
TGTGCCAGCAGCCTACCGGGACTCACCACAGATACGCAGTATTTT
CASSLPGLTTDTQYF
>few|NA|TRBV5-4|TRBJ2-7
TGTGCCAGCAGCTTGTGGGAGACGTACGAGCAGTACTTC
CASSLWETYEQYF
>NA|TRBD1|TRBV7-8|TRBJ2-1
TGTGCCAGCAGCGGCAGGGGGCGGGCAGACAATGAGCAGTTCTTC
CASSGRGRADNEQFF
>NA|NA|TRBV30|TRBJ2-3
TGTGCCTGGAGTTCATCCACAGATACGCAGTATTTT
CAWSSSTDTQYF
>NA|NA|TRBV7-9|TRBJ2-7
TGTGCCAGCAGCCCCGGGACCTACGAGCAGTACTTC
CASSPGTYEQYF
>NA|NA|TRBV6-6|TRBJ1-1
TGTGCCAGCAGTTACTCGATGGCCACTGAAGCTTTCTTT
CASSYSMATEAFF
>many|NA|TRBV7-9|TRBJ2-3
TGTGCCAGCTCGGGGGAGACAGATACGCAGTATTTT
CASSGETDTQYF
>NA|NA|TRBV27|TRBJ1-1
TGTGCCAGCAGTCTCCTCCGAGGGAACACTGAAGCTTTCTTT
CASSLLRGNTEAFF
>NA|TRBD2|TRBV9|TRBJ2-7
TGTGCCAGCAGCTCGGGACTAGCGGGAGGGTTCTCCTACGAGCAGTACTTC
CASSSGLAGGFSYEQYF
>few|TRBD1|TRBV15|TRBJ2-1
TGTGCCACCAGCGGACCGGGACAGGGGCAGGGTGAGCAGTTCTTC
CATSGPGQGQGEQFF
>few|TRBD2|TRBV9|TRBJ2-7
TGTGCCAGCAGCGCCCTAGCGGGAGGGGACTACGAGCAGTACTTC
CASSALAGGDYEQYF
>NA|TRBD1|TRBV5-1|TRBJ2-1
TGCGCCAGCAGCTTGATGGGACAGTTATACAATGAGCAGTTCTTC
CASSLMGQLYNEQFF
>few|NA|TRBV5-1|TRBJ2-7
TGCGCCAGCAGCTTACAGGGCCCCGAGCAGTACTTC
CASSLQGPEQYF
>few|NA|TRBV5-4|TRBJ2-5
TGTGCCAGCAGCTTGGGCCCAGCAGGAGAGACCCAGTACTTC
CASSLGPAGETQYF
>NA|TRBD1|TRBV6-4|TRBJ2-1
TGTGCCAGCAGTGGCCGACAGGGGGTTGGCAATGAGCAGTTCTTC
CASSGRQGVGNEQFF
>NA|NA|TRBV19|TRBJ1-1
TGTGCCAGTAGTTTAACAGGGCGCCGGAATGCTTTCTTT
CASSLTGRRNAFF
>few|NA|TRBV7-9|TRBJ1-2
TGTGCCAGCAGCTTGTCCAGGGACTATGGCTACACCTTC
CASSLSRDYGYTF
>few|TRBD1|TRBV30|TRBJ2-2
TGTGCCTGGAGGTTGACAGGGACGAACACCGGGGAGCTGTTTTTT
CAWRLTGTNTGELFF
>few|TRBD1|TRBV7-3|TRBJ2-1
TGTGCCAGCAGTCATCCACCGGGACAGGGAGACAATGAGCAGTTCTTC
CASSHPPGQGDNEQFF
>few|NA|TRBV6-4|TRBJ2-3
TGTGCCAGCAGTGACTTGACTACAGCTACGCAGTATTTT
CASSDLTTATQYF
>few|TRBD2|TRBV7-2|TRBJ2-1
TGTGCCAGCAGCTTAGCGCTTTCTAGCGGGGCAAAGGAGCAGTTCTTC
CASSLALSSGAKEQFF
>NA|NA|TRBV7-2|TRBJ2-7
TGTGCCAGCAGCCCAGGACTTATCCTGAACGAGCAGTACTTC
CASSPGLILNEQYF
>few|NA|TRBV7-2|TRBJ1-2
TGTGCCAGCAGCTTAGTGAGCTTTCGGGGGGCGCGGGAACCTGGCTACACCTTC
CASSLVSFRGAREPGYTF
>NA|TRBD1|TRBV6-1|TRBJ2-3
TGTGCCAGCAGTGAGAGGACAGGGGCAGATACGCAGTATTTT
CASSERTGADTQYF
>NA|NA|TRBV28|TRBJ2-2
TGTGCCAGCACACTAGCGAACACCGGGGAGCTGTTTTTT
CASTLANTGELFF
>NA|NA|TRBV27|TRBJ1-2
TGTGCCAGCAGTTTATTCGCCGACAGCCAGTACGGTGTCTACACCTTC
CASSLFADSQYGVYTF
>NA|NA|TRBV5-6|TRBJ2-5
TGTGCCAGCAGCTTTAGCATTTCGGAGACCCAGTACTTC
CASSFSISETQYF
>NA|NA|TRBV5-5|TRBJ2-7
TGTGCCAGCAGCCCAACTCTAGTTTACGAGCAGTACTTC
CASSPTLVYEQYF
>NA|TRBD2|TRBV7-3|TRBJ2-7
TGTGCCAGCAGCCCTGGGACTAGCGGCTCCTACGAGCAGTACTTC
CASSPGTSGSYEQYF
>NA|TRBD1|TRBV6-6|TRBJ1-5
TGTGCCAGCAGTTGGGACAGGGGTTCTCAGCCCCAGCATTTT
CASSWDRGSQPQHF
>few|TRBD2|TRBV29-1|TRBJ2-5
TGCAGCGTGGCCCAAGCGGGAGGGGAGACCCAGTACTTC
CSVAQAGGETQYF
>few|TRBD2|TRBV7-2|TRBJ2-1
TGTGCCAGCACCCCCTCGGCGGGAGGGCCCTACAATGAGCAGTTCTTC
CASTPSAGGPYNEQFF
>few|TRBD2|TRBV2|TRBJ2-2
TGTGCCAGCCGACCTACGGGGGGAACCGGGGAGCTGTTTTTT
CASRPTGGTGELFF
>NA|NA|TRBV18|TRBJ1-5
TGTGCCAGCTCACCACCGGGAGATCAGCCCCAGCATTTT
CASSPPGDQPQHF
>few|TRBD1|TRBV29-1|TRBJ1-2
TGCAGCGTTGGCACAGGGGCCGGTGGCTACACCTTC
CSVGTGAGGYTF
>NA|NA|TRBV30|TRBJ1-2
TGTGCCTGGAGTGTGGGGCAGGCCCTCTATGGCTACACCTTC
CAWSVGQALYGYTF
>NA|NA|TRBV7-2|TRBJ2-3
TGTGCCAGCAGCTCCATCGAGGAGCAGTATTTT
CASSSIEEQYF
>NA|TRBD1|TRBV28|TRBJ1-2
TGTGCCAGCAGTACCGGGACAGGGAGTAATGTGTGGACCTTC
CASSTGTGSNVWTF
>few|TRBD2|TRBV4-2|TRBJ2-7
TGTGCCAGCAGCCAAGTTCGCCTCGGACTAGCGGGAGGATCCTACGAGCAGTACTTC
CASSQVRLGLAGGSYEQYF
>NA|NA|TRBV10-3|TRBJ1-1
TGTGCCATCGGGCAACAGAACACTGAAGCTTTCTTT
CAIGQQNTEAFF
>few|TRBD1|TRBV28|TRBJ2-5
TGTGCCAGCAGTCGGACAGGGGAGAGGGAGACCCAGTACTTC
CASSRTGERETQYF
>NA|TRBD2|TRBV7-9|TRBJ2-7
TGTGCCAGCAGCTTAGTGGCTAGCGGTACCTACGAGCAGTACTTC
CASSLVASGTYEQYF